The clone carrying this T cell receptor beta chain came up a few times. The antigen is undetermined. The study ran its PCR with 60 Vbeta and 13 Jbeta primers. Sequencing used immunoSEQ multiplex PCR; TCRdb keeps in-frame clones, though not all of them. The sample carries about 160,000 clones, about 85% recorded once. These data are taken from a study of cytomegalovirus exposure and HLA in healthy donors. This CDR3 spans 14 amino acids. V lost 5 bases to trimming and J lost 4 bases; unmatched junction nucleotides: 4. Germline CDR1 and CDR2: LNHDA and SQIVND (reference sequence). Findings and caveats of the study: Among the CMV-associated chains, a few were confirmed in vitro as specific for CMV antigens. Indistinguishability led to the exclusion of some V segments, TRBV6-2 and TRBV6-3 included.

The chain is built from TRBV19 and TRBJ2-2, with 7 bases aligning to TRBD2. This clonotype was obtained from a man between 18 and 29 years old in good health and CMV-seropositive. Sequencing input: PBMCs. The chain's CDR3 is CASSGTSVTGELFF. The CDR3 bases are TGTGCCAGTAGTGGAACTAGCGTCACCGGGGAGCTGTTTTTT.